This T cell receptor (beta chain) was sequenced during a study of a mutant IDH1 vaccine in newly diagnosed glioma. Time point indicated: baseline, week 1 (first vaccination visit). Noted treatment: pre-vaccination baseline after standard-of-care therapy. J lost 4 bases, V lost 5 bases, and 4 bases had no gene match. The germline V gene encodes CDR1 SQVTM and CDR2 ANQGSEA. The CDR3 runs to 12 residues. In regard to this clone: Its target is not known.

General study results and limits: Changes to the top peripheral T cell clonotypes appeared unrelated to pseudoprogression.

Sequenced by immunoSEQ multiplex PCR; TCRdb stores in-frame clones only, minus some. The sample includes about 16,000 clones, around 95% of them seen just once. This clonotype was obtained from a woman between 18 and 29 years old with glioma. Some clones in this sample may be carry-over from other donors' samples. The chain combines TRBV29-1 with TRBJ2-7; 8 bases are shared with TRBD1. The sample in question was peripheral blood mononuclear cells (PBMCs), obtained from a glioma patient treated with radiotherapy, temozolomide or both. The CDR3 here is CSVTGTGYEQYF. The DNA of the CDR3 is TGCAGCGTTACCGGGACAGGTTACGAGCAGTACTTC.